Listed below are T cell receptor beta chains from one sample, sequenced in a study of metastatic and nonmetastatic thyroid tumors. MiXCR reprocessed the PCR reads for TCRdb. The repertoire holds around 13,000 clones, with about 12% as singletons. The sequenced sample was blood. These TCRs come from a female donor with papillary thyroid cancer or a benign thyroid nodule (not recorded which). Some clones in this sample may be carry-over from other donors' samples. Both conserved end residues are part of each CDR3. A D gene is named only where the DNA matches it firmly. The listing skips clone size in some rows; elsewhere it reads once, few, many or a size class.

J gene | D gene | clone size | V gene | CDR3 protein | CDR3 DNA
TRBJ2-1 | TRBD2 | many | TRBV20-1 | CSAPTNSGDNEQFF | TGCAGTGCGCCGACCAATAGCGGGGACAATGAGCAGTTCTTC
TRBJ1-5 | NA | medium-sized | TRBV2 | CASSENRAGQPQHF | TGTGCCAGCAGTGAAAACAGGGCAGGTCAGCCCCAGCATTTT
TRBJ2-7 | TRBD1 | medium-sized | TRBV10-3 | CAISEKGAEYEQYF | TGTGCCATCAGTGAGAAGGGGGCCGAGTACGAGCAGTACTTC
TRBJ1-5 | TRBD1 | many | TRBV7-2 | CASSLGSGGAQPQHF | TGTGCCAGCAGCTTAGGCTCAGGGGGTGCGCAGCCCCAGCATTTT
TRBJ1-5 | NA | NA | TRBV6-1 | CASTSGDGGFNQPQHF | TGTGCCAGCACCTCCGGTGACGGGGGATTCAATCAGCCCCAGCATTTT
TRBJ2-1 | NA | many | TRBV7-9 | CASSFAGTYNEQFF | TGTGCCAGCAGCTTTGCGGGGACCTACAATGAGCAGTTCTTC
TRBJ2-7 | NA | NA | TRBV11-2 | CASSCSGGGCEQYF | TGTGCCAGCAGCTGCAGCGGAGGCGGGTGCGAGCAGTACTTC
TRBJ1-5 | NA | many | TRBV6-1 | CASSEGGFFNQPQHF | TGTGCCAGCAGTGAAGGGGGGTTCTTCAATCAGCCCCAGCATTTT
TRBJ2-7 | NA | few | TRBV12-3/TRBV12-4 | CASSATYGHYF | TGTGCCAGCAGTGCAACCTACGGGCATTACTTC
TRBJ1-1 | NA | many | TRBV6-2/TRBV6-3 | CASIHLPDRVPREAFF | TGTGCCAGCATACACCTCCCTGATCGGGTCCCCCGAGAGGCTTTCTTT
TRBJ2-3 | NA | medium-sized | TRBV28 | CASSRTDTQYF | TGTGCCAGCAGCCGCACAGATACGCAGTATTTT
TRBJ1-5 | TRBD1 | many | TRBV29-1 | CSVEDGTGGLNQPQHF | TGCAGCGTTGAAGATGGGACAGGGGGTCTCAATCAGCCCCAGCATTTT
TRBJ2-2 | TRBD1 | many | TRBV5-8 | CASSPQQGAAGELFF | TGTGCCAGCAGCCCCCAACAGGGGGCGGCCGGGGAGCTGTTTTTT
TRBJ1-5 | TRBD1 | many | TRBV27 | CASSFQGAGNQPQHF | TGTGCCAGCAGTTTCCAGGGGGCTGGGAACCAGCCCCAGCATTTT
TRBJ2-1 | TRBD2 | medium-sized | TRBV6-1 | CASTDSLAGRRREQFF | TGTGCCAGCACTGACTCCCTAGCGGGTAGGCGAAGGGAGCAGTTCTTC
TRBJ2-7 | TRBD2 | medium-sized | TRBV6-1 | CASGWKAGGNYEQYF | TGTGCCAGCGGATGGAAGGCGGGGGGGAACTACGAGCAGTACTTC
TRBJ2-3 | NA | few | TRBV6-5 | CASSYAGTSTDTQYF | TGTGCCAGCAGTTACGCGGGGACTAGCACAGATACGCAGTATTTT
TRBJ2-6 | NA | NA | TRBV30 | CAWGRKGLEANVLTF | TGTGCCTGGGGTAGGAAGGGACTGGAGGCCAACGTCCTGACTTTC
TRBJ2-7 | NA | many | TRBV28 | CASSYLGHARPGEQYF | TGTGCCAGCAGTTACCTGGGACACGCTCGACCGGGAGAGCAGTACTTC
TRBJ1-2 | NA | many | TRBV18 | CASSPTPGLYYGYTF | TGTGCCAGCTCCCCGACCCCAGGGCTGTACTATGGCTACACCTTC
TRBJ2-3 | NA | few | TRBV27 | CASSPPGTLTDTQYF | TGTGCCAGCAGTCCACCCGGGACTCTCACAGATACGCAGTATTTT
TRBJ1-2 | TRBD1 | few | TRBV12-3/TRBV12-4 | CASSSTGGRHVYGYTF | TGTGCCAGCAGTTCGACAGGGGGGCGGCACGTCTATGGCTACACCTTC
TRBJ2-7 | NA | NA | TRBV28 | CASLRYEQYF | TGTGCCAGTTTAAGGTACGAGCAGTACTTC
TRBJ1-1 | TRBD1 | NA | TRBV11-3 | CASTIRDRGNTEAFF | TGTGCCAGCACCATCCGGGACAGGGGGAACACTGAAGCTTTCTTT
TRBJ2-5 | NA | many | TRBV20-1 | CSASAGYYQETQYF | TGCAGTGCTAGTGCTGGGTACTACCAAGAGACCCAGTACTTC
TRBJ1-6 | NA | many | TRBV20-1 | CSSLDRGLTLHF | TGCAGTTCCCTCGATAGGGGCTTGACCCTCCACTTT
TRBJ2-3 | NA | NA | TRBV7-2 | CASSLTGMGDTQYF | TGTGCCAGCAGCTTAACAGGGATGGGGGATACGCAGTATTTT
TRBJ2-7 | NA | once | TRBV4-1 | CASSQEPGSYEQYF | TGCGCCAGCAGCCAAGAGCCGGGGAGTTACGAGCAGTACTTC
TRBJ2-7 | TRBD2 | medium-sized | TRBV28 | CASSLSGTSGILSYEQYF | TGTGCCAGCAGTCTATCCGGGACTAGCGGTATTCTCTCCTACGAGCAGTACTTC
TRBJ1-2 | NA | NA | TRBV7-2 | CASSLAGGGNYGYTF | TGTGCCAGCAGCTTAGCCGGGGGCGGCAACTATGGCTACACCTTC
TRBJ2-7 | TRBD1 | many | TRBV20-1 | CSAYRQGSSEQYF | TGCAGTGCATACCGACAGGGTTCGAGCGAGCAGTACTTC
TRBJ2-1 | NA | NA | TRBV20-1 | CSASSHFLSSYNEQFF | TGCAGTGCTAGTAGTCATTTCTTGAGCTCCTACAATGAGCAGTTCTTC
TRBJ1-1 | TRBD1 | many | TRBV2 | CASSGSRDRDDVFIEAFF | TGTGCCAGCAGTGGAAGCCGGGACAGGGATGATGTGTTTATTGAAGCTTTCTTT
TRBJ2-3 | NA | many | TRBV3-1 | CASSSGEDTQYF | TGTGCCAGCAGTTCGGGAGAAGATACGCAGTATTTT
TRBJ2-7 | NA | medium-sized | TRBV6-2/TRBV6-3 | CASSREYLFYEQYF | TGTGCCAGCAGTCGGGAGTACCTATTCTACGAGCAGTACTTC
TRBJ1-5 | NA | many | TRBV19 | CASSERVNQPQHF | TGTGCCAGTAGTGAACGCGTAAATCAGCCCCAGCATTTT
TRBJ2-7 | NA | medium-sized | TRBV28 | CASSLRYEQYF | TGTGCCAGCAGTTTAAGGTACGAGCAGTACTTC
TRBJ1-2 | NA | medium-sized | TRBV7-8 | CASSLNTGRGYTF | TGTGCCAGCAGCTTAAACACAGGGCGCGGCTACACCTTC
TRBJ2-1 | NA | many | TRBV7-8 | CASSMGQALYNEQFF | TGTGCCAGCAGCATGGGACAAGCTCTATACAATGAGCAGTTCTTC
TRBJ2-5 | NA | many | TRBV7-9 | CASSFYRTNQETQYF | TGTGCCAGCAGCTTCTATAGGACTAATCAAGAGACCCAGTACTTC
TRBJ1-1 | NA | medium-sized | TRBV6-1 | CASRDQANTEAFF | TGTGCCAGCAGAGATCAGGCGAACACTGAAGCTTTCTTT
TRBJ1-2 | NA | many | TRBV30 | CAWSPDSLRGYTF | TGTGCCTGGAGTCCGGACTCCCTCCGTGGCTACACCTTC
TRBJ2-1 | TRBD2 | many | TRBV5-1 | CASTSGTVPYNEQFF | TGCGCCAGTACTAGCGGGACGGTCCCCTACAATGAGCAGTTCTTC
TRBJ2-3 | NA | many | TRBV7-3 | CASSSEADTQYF | TGTGCCAGCAGCTCTGAGGCAGATACGCAGTATTTT
TRBJ2-7 | TRBD1 | few | TRBV27 | CASSLAGGREQYF | TGTGCCAGCAGTTTAGCAGGGGGCAGAGAGCAGTACTTC
TRBJ1-3 | NA | medium-sized | TRBV6-1 | CASSDQDGNTIYF | TGTGCCAGCAGTGACCAGGACGGAAACACCATATATTTT
TRBJ1-1 | NA | many | TRBV5-1 | CASSPQAGRTEAFF | TGCGCCAGCAGCCCGCAAGCGGGGCGCACTGAAGCTTTCTTT
TRBJ1-6 | NA | many | TRBV4-1 | CASSQGISPLHF | TGCGCCAGCAGCCAAGGTATCTCACCCCTCCACTTT
TRBJ2-7 | NA | many | TRBV19 | CASGWGGDEQYF | TGTGCCAGTGGGTGGGGGGGCGACGAGCAGTACTTC
TRBJ2-1 | TRBD2 | many | TRBV11-2 | CASSSRTSGSYNEQFF | TGTGCCAGCAGCTCCCGGACTAGCGGGTCCTACAATGAGCAGTTCTTC
TRBJ1-1 | TRBD1 | many | TRBV5-1 | CASSGGTGGTEAFF | TGCGCCAGCAGCGGCGGGACAGGGGGGACTGAAGCTTTCTTT
TRBJ1-2 | NA | many | TRBV27 | CASSPLRQINYGYTF | TGTGCCAGCAGCCCCTTACGACAGATTAACTATGGCTACACCTTC
TRBJ2-1 | NA | many | TRBV4-3 | CASSQVLGSEQFF | TGCGCCAGCAGCCAAGTTCTGGGTAGTGAGCAGTTCTTC
TRBJ1-5 | TRBD1 | many | TRBV5-1 | CASSLTTGAREPQHF | TGCGCCAGCAGCCTGACCACAGGGGCCCGTGAGCCCCAGCATTTT
TRBJ2-5 | NA | many | TRBV5-1 | CASSSVDKETQYF | TGCGCCAGCAGCTCGGTCGACAAAGAGACCCAGTACTTC
TRBJ1-4 | NA | many | TRBV6-1 | CASRQGLNEKLFF | TGTGCCAGCAGACAGGGACTTAATGAAAAACTGTTTTTT